Described below is a single T cell receptor (beta chain) sequence and its context. Its antigen is as yet unknown. CDR3 length: 16 residues. Per the germline V gene, CDR1 is MGHRA and CDR2 is YSYEKL. Trimming pared 2 bases from V and 7 bases from J, leaving 17 bases between. The sample is drawn from a study of CD8+CD57+ T cells in acquired aplastic anemia. Study summary: Quantities of DNA derived from sorted CD4+ and CD8+ cells averaged approximately 3 ug. Study observations and caveats: The number of CD8+ CDR3 sequences shared by patients and controls was twenty-nine.

Genomic DNA constituted the template upon which TCR beta VDJ and CDR3 profiling was performed. TCRdb recomputed calls from the reads with MiXCR, one row per CDR3 protein. The sample holds about 210,000 distinct CDR3 sequences, around 60% seen once. The V and J genes are TRBV4-1 and TRBJ1-4; possible D gene TRBD1, 6 bases. The receptor was isolated from a human donor in good health. The material sequenced was sorted CD4+, CD8+, or CD8+CD57+ T cells (not recorded which) from PBMCs. The CDR3 region has the DNA TGCGCCAGCAGCCAACCGGGGGGCGTACGTACTGAAAAACTGTTTTTT. Its translation: CASSQPGGVRTEKLFF.